These T cell receptor beta chains were read from a single sample in a study of cytomegalovirus exposure and HLA in healthy donors. TCRdb's table, derived via immunoSEQ multiplex PCR, lists solely in-frame clones and lacks some. The sample carries 150,000 to 200,000 clones, around 76% recorded once. Sequencing was performed on PBMCs. Source of these receptors: a man aged 60 to 75 in good health and CMV-seronegative. Both conserved end residues are part of each CDR3. Each record gives: clone size, J gene, D gene, V gene, CDR3 protein, CDR3 DNA. D genes are given only for firm matches. Some rows have no size entry. The others give once, few or many, or a class for an expanded clone.

- TRBJ2-5 TRBD2 TRBV11-2 CASSAQLLAGAETQYF TGTGCCAGCAGCGCACAACTACTAGCGGGGGCAGAGACCCAGTACTTC
- TRBJ2-7 - TRBV7-8 CASRGSGVHEQYF TGTGCCAGCAGGGGGTCGGGGGTTCACGAGCAGTACTTC
- TRBJ2-3 TRBD1 TRBV6-6 CASSRTPGQNTDTQYF TGTGCCAGCAGCCGAACTCCGGGACAGAACACAGATACGCAGTATTTT
- TRBJ2-6 - TRBV27 CASSRSSGANVLTF TGTGCCAGCAGTCGGAGCTCTGGGGCCAACGTCCTGACTTTC
- TRBJ2-1 TRBD2 TRBV11-1 CASSSGLAGSNEQFF TGTGCCAGCAGCTCTGGACTAGCGGGGAGCAATGAGCAGTTCTTC
- TRBJ1-1 - TRBV2 CASSEDQVAEAFF TGTGCCAGCAGTGAAGACCAGGTGGCTGAAGCTTTCTTT
once TRBJ2-2 - TRBV2 CASSQTGNTGELFF TGTGCCAGCAGCCAGACGGGAAACACCGGGGAGCTGTTTTTT
- TRBJ2-3 - TRBV19 CASSRERTDTQYF TGTGCCAGTAGTCGGGAGCGGACAGATACGCAGTATTTT
- TRBJ2-7 TRBD1 TRBV19 CASSSGTASYEQYF TGTGCCAGTAGTTCCGGGACAGCCTCCTACGAGCAGTACTTC
- TRBJ1-4 - TRBV28 CASSGRGPPEKLFF TGTGCCAGCAGTGGGAGGGGCCCCCCTGAAAAACTGTTTTTT
- TRBJ1-1 - TRBV5-8 CASSLEAGTTEAFF TGTGCCAGCAGCTTGGAAGCGGGGACCACTGAAGCTTTCTTT
- TRBJ1-2 - TRBV28 CASRPSGSNYGYTF TGTGCCAGCAGACCCTCAGGGTCTAACTATGGCTACACCTTC
- TRBJ1-6 - TRBV28 CASSSGGHYNSPLHF TGTGCCAGCAGTTCTGGGGGCCACTATAATTCACCCCTCCACTTT
- TRBJ2-7 - TRBV7-2 CASSLRQVGNEQYF TGTGCCAGCAGCTTAAGGCAGGTCGGGAACGAGCAGTACTTC
- TRBJ2-1 - TRBV29-1 CSVKQGTPYNEQFF TGCAGCGTTAAGCAGGGGACCCCCTACAATGAGCAGTTCTTC
- TRBJ1-1 - TRBV30 CAWSRGTNTEAFF TGTGCCTGGAGTCGGGGTACGAACACTGAAGCTTTCTTT
- TRBJ2-2 TRBD2 TRBV7-7 CASSQGLAPGELFF TGTGCCAGCAGCCAGGGACTAGCCCCCGGGGAGCTGTTTTTT
- TRBJ1-5 TRBD1 TRBV19 CASGTASFPQPQHF TGTGCCAGTGGGACAGCTAGCTTTCCTCAGCCCCAGCATTTT
- TRBJ2-7 - TRBV10-1 CASSESFRGGKDEQYF TGCGCCAGCAGTGAGTCGTTTAGGGGCGGGAAGGACGAGCAGTACTTC
- TRBJ2-5 TRBD2 TRBV18 CASSPGLAGGSEETQYF TGTGCCAGCTCACCCGGACTAGCGGGGGGATCCGAAGAGACCCAGTACTTC
once TRBJ2-1 TRBD2 TRBV27 CASRTWTSGSSWGEQFF TGTGCCAGCAGAACATGGACTAGCGGGAGTTCCTGGGGTGAGCAGTTCTTC
few TRBJ1-1 - TRBV28 CASSLSRVHTEAFF TGTGCCAGCAGTTTGTCACGGGTTCACACTGAAGCTTTCTTT
- TRBJ2-7 - TRBV29-1 CSVVRGPHEQYF TGCAGCGTTGTTCGGGGTCCCCACGAGCAGTACTTC
- TRBJ2-1 TRBD1 TRBV11-3 CASSIGTGALSSYNEQFF TGTGCCAGCAGCATCGGGACAGGGGCCTTGAGCTCCTACAATGAGCAGTTCTTC
- TRBJ1-2 TRBD1 TRBV4-2 CASSQDLQGAQRGYTF TGTGCCAGCAGCCAAGACCTACAGGGGGCGCAGCGTGGCTACACCTTC
- TRBJ1-1 - TRBV6-5 CASTLETGRTEAFF TGTGCCAGCACCCTAGAAACGGGTCGGACTGAAGCTTTCTTT
- TRBJ1-6 - TRBV7-3 CASSLIPRFSPLHF TGTGCCAGCAGCTTAATCCCTCGGTTCTCACCCCTCCACTTT
- TRBJ1-1 - TRBV5-1 CASSLAGANTEAFF TGCGCCAGCAGCTTGGCAGGGGCGAACACTGAAGCTTTCTTT
- TRBJ2-3 TRBD2 TRBV4-1 CASSQAGGPGDTQYF TGCGCCAGCAGCCAAGCGGGGGGGCCAGGAGATACGCAGTATTTT
- TRBJ1-2 TRBD1 TRBV15 CATSIRQGNYGYTF TGTGCCACCTCTATAAGACAGGGGAACTATGGCTACACCTTC
- TRBJ2-5 - TRBV15 CATSRDQIQQQETQYF TGTGCCACCAGCAGAGATCAAATTCAACAGCAAGAGACCCAGTACTTC
- TRBJ2-7 - TRBV5-1 CASLRGSFYEQYF TGCGCCAGCCTGAGGGGGAGTTTCTACGAGCAGTACTTC